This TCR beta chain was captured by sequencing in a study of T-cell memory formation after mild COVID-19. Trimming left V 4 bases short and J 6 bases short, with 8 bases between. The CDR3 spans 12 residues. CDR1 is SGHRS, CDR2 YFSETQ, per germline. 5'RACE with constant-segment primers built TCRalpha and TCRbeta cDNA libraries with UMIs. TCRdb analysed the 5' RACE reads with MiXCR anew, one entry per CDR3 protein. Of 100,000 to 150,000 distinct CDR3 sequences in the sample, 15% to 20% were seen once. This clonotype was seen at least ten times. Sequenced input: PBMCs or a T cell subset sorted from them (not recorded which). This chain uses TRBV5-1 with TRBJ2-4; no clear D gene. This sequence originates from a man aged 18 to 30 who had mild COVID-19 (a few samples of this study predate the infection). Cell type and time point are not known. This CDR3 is CASSRKGNIQYF. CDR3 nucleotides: TGCGCCAGCAGCAGGAAGGGAAACATTCAGTACTTC.